These 3 T cell receptor beta chains were sequenced from one sample in a study of T cells expressing NK-cell markers. TCRdb reprocessed the 5' RACE reads and reports one entry per CDR3 protein, with no DNA. The repertoire table contains just under 150,000 distinct CDR3 sequences. The sample comprised blood T cells: a sorted CD56 or NKG2C T cell subset, CD4+ or CD8+ T cells, or bulk PBMC T cells (not recorded which). These receptors were collected from a man aged 18-30 years in good health.

This chain joins TRBV12-3 or TRBV12-4 and TRBJ2-2; the D call of TRBD1 rests on TCRdb alone, since no DNA is present to check it. The length of the CDR3 is 17 residues. CDR3 sequence: CASSGTGGNEGTGELFF.

This chain links TRBV29-1 with TRBJ1-1; TCRdb's D gene call, TRBD1, goes unchecked for lack of DNA. Germline CDR1 is SQVTM and CDR2 is ANQGSEA. This CDR3 contains 13 residues. CDR3 protein: CSVAPGTGDEAFF.

This chain uses TRBV6-6 with TRBJ2-5. This CDR3 has 13 amino acids. The germline V gene has CDR1 MNHNY and CDR2 SVGAGI (reference sequence). The CDR3 sequence is CASSYGGGETQYF.